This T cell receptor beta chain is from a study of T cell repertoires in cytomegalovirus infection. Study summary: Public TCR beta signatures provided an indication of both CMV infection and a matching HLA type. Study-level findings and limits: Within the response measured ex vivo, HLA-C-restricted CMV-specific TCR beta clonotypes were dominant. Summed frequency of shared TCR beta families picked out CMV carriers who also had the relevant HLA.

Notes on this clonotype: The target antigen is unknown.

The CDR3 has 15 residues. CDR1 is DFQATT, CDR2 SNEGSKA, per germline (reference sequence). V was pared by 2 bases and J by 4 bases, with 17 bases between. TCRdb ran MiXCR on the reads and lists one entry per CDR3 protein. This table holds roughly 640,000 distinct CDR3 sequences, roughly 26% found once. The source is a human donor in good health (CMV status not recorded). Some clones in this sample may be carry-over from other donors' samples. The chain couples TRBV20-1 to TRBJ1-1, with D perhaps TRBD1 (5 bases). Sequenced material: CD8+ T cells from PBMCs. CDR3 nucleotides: TGCAGTGCTAGACCTGGGAAGGGGCTGAGCACTGAAGCTTTCTTT. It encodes CSARPGKGLSTEAFF.